The next 3 T cell receptor beta chains were all read from a single sample in a study of OX40 agonist ivuxolimab in advanced cancers. Method: immunoSEQ multiplex PCR; TCRdb's copy keeps in-frame clones and lacks some. Here the sample spans 110,000 or so clones, 80% to 95% being singletons. The sample was CD4+ or CD8+ T cells sorted from blood, taken in a trial of the OX40 agonist ivuxolimab. The receptors come from an adult with an advanced solid tumor such as melanoma, head and neck, liver or kidney cancer.

This clone was found once. The chain employs TRBV7-8 and TRBJ1-3; D uncertain. V was shortened by 1 base and J by 1 base, with 11 bases between the two germline ends. From germline, CDR1 is SGHVS and CDR2 FQNEAQ. The CDR3 has 16 residues. The CDR3 nucleotides read TGTGCCAGCAGCTTAGGTAGCAGTGCTTCTGGAAACACCATATATTTT. Amino acid sequence: CASSLGSSASGNTIYF.

The V and J genes are TRBV5-4 and TRBJ2-1; 11 bases align to TRBD1. The germline gives CDR1 SGHNT, CDR2 YYREEE (reference sequence). This CDR3 region has 15 residues. Trimming took 3 bases from V and 9 from J; bases not matched to a gene: 8. The CDR3 loop reads CASSSPGQGAGEQFF. The CDR3 region has the DNA TGTGCCAGCAGCTCGCCCGGACAGGGGGCGGGTGAGCAGTTCTTC.

The V gene is TRBV5-7, the J gene TRBJ2-7; D possibly corresponds to TRBD1 (5 bases). TRBV5-7 is an open reading frame, and its role is uncertain. The V and J ends lost 4 bases and 0 bases respectively, with 17 bases between them. This CDR3 has 16 residues. CDR3 sequence: CASSKGGRDSSYEQYF. The CDR3 bases are TGTGCCAGCAGCAAAGGTGGCAGGGATAGCTCCTACGAGCAGTACTTC.